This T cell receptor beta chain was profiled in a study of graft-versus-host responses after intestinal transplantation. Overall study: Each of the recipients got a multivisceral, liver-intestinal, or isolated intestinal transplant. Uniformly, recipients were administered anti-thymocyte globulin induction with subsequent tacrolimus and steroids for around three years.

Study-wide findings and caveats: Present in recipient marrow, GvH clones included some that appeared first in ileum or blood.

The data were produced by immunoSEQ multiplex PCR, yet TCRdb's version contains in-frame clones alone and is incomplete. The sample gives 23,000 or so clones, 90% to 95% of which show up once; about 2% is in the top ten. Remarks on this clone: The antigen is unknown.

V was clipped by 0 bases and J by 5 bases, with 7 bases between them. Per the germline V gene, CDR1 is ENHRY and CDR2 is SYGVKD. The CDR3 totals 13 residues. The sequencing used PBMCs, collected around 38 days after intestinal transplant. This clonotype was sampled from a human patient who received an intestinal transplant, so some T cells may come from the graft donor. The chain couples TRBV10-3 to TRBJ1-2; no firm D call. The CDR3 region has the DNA TGTGCCATCAGTGAGTCGAGGCCTTATGGCTACACCTTC. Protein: CAISESRPYGYTF.